These T cell receptor beta chains were read from a single sample in a study of early T cells in non-severe SARS-CoV-2 infection. A single record per CDR3 protein comes from TCRdb applying MiXCR to the 5' RACE reads. The sample shows 55,000 to 70,000 distinct CDR3 sequences, 12% of them seen only once. The sample here was whole blood, taken at baseline. These receptor sequences come from an adult who was a healthcare worker with PCR-confirmed SARS-CoV-2 infection or an uninfected control (not recorded which). The donor label of this sample is uncertain. Each CDR3 is given with its conserved first and last residue. The order of the fields is clone size, V gene, D gene, J gene, CDR3 DNA, CDR3 protein. The D gene is left open where the match is weak. Part of the rows lack a size; the others show once, few, many or a class for expanded clones.

>many|TRBV5-4|TRBD1|TRBJ2-2
TGTGCCAGCAGCTTGGGGACAGGCAGTACCGGGGAGCTGTTTTTT
CASSLGTGSTGELFF
>few|TRBV7-8|TRBD1|TRBJ1-1
TGTGCCAGCAGCTGGCGGACAGGGGGGCTGGAAGCTTTCTTT
CASSWRTGGLEAFF
>many|TRBV12-3/TRBV12-4|TRBD2|TRBJ2-1
TGTGCCAGCAGTCCGGCGACTAGCGGGTACAATGAGCAGTTCTTC
CASSPATSGYNEQFF
>many|TRBV6-6|TRBD1|TRBJ1-3
TGTGCCAGCAGACGACAGGGAAATAAGGCTGGAAACACCATATATTTT
CASRRQGNKAGNTIYF
>.|TRBV7-7|.|TRBJ2-5
TGTGCCAGCAGCCCCTTTACTGGGGGCCAAGAGACCCAGTACTTC
CASSPFTGGQETQYF
>many|TRBV9|TRBD2|TRBJ2-2
TGTGCCAGCAGCCAAGCGGGGGTACACACCGGGGAGCTGTTTTTT
CASSQAGVHTGELFF
>few|TRBV12-3/TRBV12-4|.|TRBJ1-1
TGTGCCAGCAGTTTACGCGGGACGAACACTGAAGCTTTCTTT
CASSLRGTNTEAFF
>many|TRBV7-3|.|TRBJ2-1
TGTGCCAGCAGCTCCGGACACACCGCAGATGACCAGTTCTTC
CASSSGHTADDQFF
>.|TRBV15|.|TRBJ2-5
TGTGCCACCAGCAGGGGCAGTTTGTCCCCATTGGAGGCCCAGTACTTC
CATSRGSLSPLEAQYF
>.|TRBV7-2|TRBD2|TRBJ2-3
TGTGCCAGCAGCTTAGCGTTCGAGCGGGGGTTCGATACGCAGTATTTT
CASSLAFERGFDTQYF
>many|TRBV2|.|TRBJ2-1
TGTGCCAGCAGTGAGGGTTCTGATACCTACAATGAGCAGTTCTTC
CASSEGSDTYNEQFF
>.|TRBV24-1|TRBD1|TRBJ1-2
TGTGCCACCAGTGCAACCGGGACAGGAGACCCCTATGGCTACACCTTC
CATSATGTGDPYGYTF
>many|TRBV10-1|TRBD1|TRBJ2-5
TGCGCCAGCAGCCCGGGACAGGGAGAGACCCAGTACTTC
CASSPGQGETQYF
>many|TRBV5-6|.|TRBJ1-5
TGTGCCAGCAGCGCCGGGAGACAACTTAACAATCAGCCCCAGCATTTT
CASSAGRQLNNQPQHF
>.|TRBV5-1|.|TRBJ2-5
TGCGCCAGCAGCTCGGAACAAGAGACCCAGTACTTC
CASSSEQETQYF
>.|TRBV7-9|.|TRBJ2-3
TGTGCCAGCAGCTCGAGGCGACAGGTGACAGATACGCAGTATTTT
CASSSRRQVTDTQYF
>few|TRBV7-8|.|TRBJ1-5
TGTGCCAGCAGCAACCCCGAGCAGCCCCAGCATTTT
CASSNPEQPQHF
>.|TRBV7-2|.|TRBJ1-4
TGTGCCAGCAGCTTAGGAGGGGACGCGGGTGAAAAACTGTTTTTT
CASSLGGDAGEKLFF
>few|TRBV6-1|.|TRBJ2-3
TGTGCCAGCAGGGTAGGACTTACCTCTAGCACAGATACGCAGTATTTT
CASRVGLTSSTDTQYF
>.|TRBV5-1|TRBD2|TRBJ2-1
TGCGCCAGCAGCAGTGGGGGACTAGCGGGCACCTACAATGAGCAGTTCTTC
CASSSGGLAGTYNEQFF
>few|TRBV6-6|.|TRBJ1-3
TGTGCCAGCAGTGAAGCTGACACCATATATTTT
CASSEADTIYF
>.|TRBV27|.|TRBJ2-2
TGTGCCAGCAGTTTATACAGCGGCGCACTTAACACCGGGGAGCTGTTTTTT
CASSLYSGALNTGELFF
>many|TRBV9|TRBD1|TRBJ1-1
TGTGCCAGCAGCGTAGATCAGGGGGCAATGAACACTGAAGCTTTCTTT
CASSVDQGAMNTEAFF
>few|TRBV6-6|.|TRBJ2-3
TGTGCCAGCAGTTACCTCGGATACACAGATACGCAGTATTTT
CASSYLGYTDTQYF
>.|TRBV29-1|.|TRBJ2-3
TGCAGCGCGGGAATAGATACGCAGTATTTT
CSAGIDTQYF
>few|TRBV29-1|.|TRBJ1-1
TGCAGCGAGGTGAAAAGAAACACTGAAGCTTTCTTT
CSEVKRNTEAFF
>few|TRBV20-1|TRBD1|TRBJ2-5
TGCAGTGCCAACCGGGACAGGGAATTTCAGACCCAGTACTTC
CSANRDREFQTQYF
>few|TRBV5-6|.|TRBJ1-2
TGTGCCAGCAGCTTATCAGGGTACAACTATGGCTACACCTTC
CASSLSGYNYGYTF
>many|TRBV10-2|.|TRBJ2-5
TGCGCCAGCAGGGCCGCTGAGAGCCGAGAGACCCAGTACTTC
CASRAAESRETQYF
>.|TRBV20-1|TRBD2|TRBJ2-1
TGCAGTGCTAGACCGGGACTAGTCAATGAGCAGTTCTTC
CSARPGLVNEQFF
>.|TRBV7-3|.|TRBJ2-5
TGTGCCAGCAGCCCAGCAGGGCGAGAGACCCAGTACTTC
CASSPAGRETQYF
>.|TRBV24-1|.|TRBJ2-3
TGTGCCACCAGTGACAACAGGGTCTCCACAGATACGCAGTATTTT
CATSDNRVSTDTQYF
>few|TRBV12-3/TRBV12-4|.|TRBJ1-4
TGTGCCAGCAGTTTAAAACAGGGTAAACTGTTTTTT
CASSLKQGKLFF
>.|TRBV12-3/TRBV12-4|.|TRBJ2-2
TGTGCCAGCAGGATGGGACAACCGAACACCGGGGAGCTGTTTTTT
CASRMGQPNTGELFF
>.|TRBV24-1|TRBD1|TRBJ2-1
TGTGCCACCAGTGATACAACAGGGGGCAAGGGCAATGAGCAGTTCTTC
CATSDTTGGKGNEQFF
>.|TRBV5-1|TRBD2|TRBJ2-2
TGCGCCAGCAGCCCAAGGACTAGCGGGGCCACCGGGGAGCTGTTTTTT
CASSPRTSGATGELFF
>.|TRBV12-3/TRBV12-4|TRBD1|TRBJ2-6
TGTGCCAGCAGTTATGGACAGGGGCCTCCTGGGGCCAACGTCCTGACTTTC
CASSYGQGPPGANVLTF
>few|TRBV7-9|.|TRBJ1-1
TGTGCCAGCAGCTATGAGGTGGAAGCTTTCTTT
CASSYEVEAFF
>.|TRBV4-1|.|TRBJ2-1
TGCGCCAGCAGCCGTCTCACATCCTCCTACAATGAGCAGTTCTTC
CASSRLTSSYNEQFF
>few|TRBV21-1|.|TRBJ1-5
TGTGCCAGCAGCAAAAGTCCCTTGGAGGGCCCTACACCCAATCAGCCCCAGCATTTT
CASSKSPLEGPTPNQPQHF
>.|TRBV7-2|.|TRBJ2-5
TGTGCCAGCAGCGCTAACCCCGGGACTCACATTATGGAGACCCAGTACTTC
CASSANPGTHIMETQYF
>few|TRBV5-1|.|TRBJ2-3
TGCGCCAGCAGCTCGGGACTGGTCACAGATACGCAGTATTTT
CASSSGLVTDTQYF
>few|TRBV10-2|.|TRBJ1-1
TGCGCCAGCGGCGGGCAGGGAGGCACTGAAGCTTTCTTT
CASGGQGGTEAFF
>.|TRBV4-2|TRBD2|TRBJ2-3
TGTGCCAGCAGCCAAGGGACTAGCGGGGGGCCTAGCACAGATACGCAGTATTTT
CASSQGTSGGPSTDTQYF
>.|TRBV2|.|TRBJ1-2
TGTGCCAGCTACTATTCTACAGCCGATGGCTACACCTTC
CASYYSTADGYTF
>few|TRBV29-1|TRBD1|TRBJ1-2
TGCAGCGTGCGGACAGGGAGAAACTATGGCTACACCTTC
CSVRTGRNYGYTF
>.|TRBV4-1|.|TRBJ1-2
TGCGCCAGCAGCCAAGATTTTAGATCCTATGGCTACACCTTC
CASSQDFRSYGYTF
>many|TRBV5-5|.|TRBJ1-2
TGTGCCAGCAGCTTGGACAGTCTCAACTATGGCTACACCTTC
CASSLDSLNYGYTF
>.|TRBV6-1|TRBD1|TRBJ2-1
TGTGCCAGCAGCCCGGGACAGGGTCGAACCGGGGGGAATGAGCAGTTCTTC
CASSPGQGRTGGNEQFF
>.|TRBV7-2|.|TRBJ2-2
TGTGCCAGCAGCCCCCTGCGCGCCAGTGAGACCGGGGAGCTGTTTTTT
CASSPLRASETGELFF
>many|TRBV5-1|.|TRBJ2-2
TGCGCCAGCAGCTTGGTTTCAGGCGGGGAGCTGTTTTTT
CASSLVSGGELFF
>.|TRBV20-1|.|TRBJ1-1
TGCAGTGCTAACGAGGGGGGCATGAACACTGAAGCTTTCTTT
CSANEGGMNTEAFF
>.|TRBV27|TRBD1|TRBJ1-4
TGTGCCAGCAGCGGACAGGGGAGCGATCCCGAGGCCTGGGACGGTGAAAAACTGTTTTTT
CASSGQGSDPEAWDGEKLFF
>few|TRBV2|.|TRBJ1-5
TGTGCCAGCAGCCGGCGGGATGGAAATAATCAGCCCCAGCATTTT
CASSRRDGNNQPQHF
>many|TRBV7-6|TRBD1|TRBJ1-1
TGTGCCAGCAGCTCACAGGGGGCTGGCACTGAAGCTTTCTTT
CASSSQGAGTEAFF
>.|TRBV12-3/TRBV12-4|.|TRBJ1-2
TGTGCCAGCGTGCCAGGGGAGGTCCCCTATGGCTACACCTTC
CASVPGEVPYGYTF
>.|TRBV7-8|.|TRBJ2-5
TGTGCCAGCGGGAGATCCCAAGAGACCCAGTACTTC
CASGRSQETQYF
>many|TRBV20-1|TRBD2|TRBJ2-3
TGCAGTGCCAGTTGGGCGGGGGGAATCACAGATACGCAGTATTTT
CSASWAGGITDTQYF